The 27 T cell receptor beta chains below were found in one sample sequenced in a study of CD8 T cells in Susac syndrome. RNA was extracted with the RNeasy kit, and a quantity of roughly 0.5 to 1 ug was reverse transcribed using random hexamers. TCRdb ran MiXCR on the immunoSEQ multiplex PCR reads and lists one entry per CDR3 protein. This sample has around 120,000 distinct CDR3 sequences; about 94% occur once, and the top ten carry roughly 0.13%. The sample taken for sequencing was CD4+ T cells from PBMCs. Receptors originate from a human donor with multiple sclerosis.

Notes on this clonotype: One junction end disagrees with the germline gene, perhaps due to a read error. The CDR3 spells CASSGSGGASSIF. CDR3 in DNA: TGTGCCAGCAGCGGTAGCGGGGGGGCGTCGTCGATCTTC. This sequence joins TRBV9 and TRBJ2-1, with TRBD2 matching over 11 bases. The CDR3 contains 13 residues. CDR1 and CDR2 from the germline V gene are SGDLS and YYNGEE.

The chain couples TRBV3-1 to TRBJ1-2; the D gene is possibly TRBD1 (5 bases). Germline CDR1 is LGHDT and CDR2 is YNNKEL (reference sequence). Trimming took 4 bases from V and 7 from J, leaving 16 bases between them. This CDR3 region has 14 residues. The chain's CDR3 is CASSRWADTIGYTF. For the CDR3, the DNA is TGTGCCAGCAGCCGGTGGGCGGACACAATTGGCTACACCTTC.

The chain is built from TRBV15 and TRBJ2-5; TRBD1 matches 7 bases. After removal of 3 bases from V and 7 bases from J, the junction contained 17 bases not matched to a gene. Germline V CDR1 and CDR2: LNHNV, YYDKDF (reference sequence). The CDR3 covers 17 residues. In DNA, the CDR3 is TGTGCCACCAGCAGTCCTAGGGACAGCTTCCGAGAGGGGACCCAGTACTTC. It yields the protein CATSSPRDSFREGTQYF.

The V and J genes are TRBV18 and TRBJ1-1, with no clear D. The germline V gene has CDR1 KGHSH and CDR2 LQKENI. The CDR3 has 13 amino acids. The V and J ends lost 3 bases and 8 bases respectively, with 13 bases between them. The CDR3 spells CASSPSGVSEAFF. The CDR3 DNA reads as TGTGCCAGCTCACCCTCGGGCGTGTCGGAAGCTTTCTTT.

CDR3 sequence reads: CASSRLAEYQETQYF. The CDR3 nucleotides are TGTGCCAGCAGTCGACTAGCGGAGTACCAAGAGACCCAGTACTTC. J is TRBJ2-5 and V is TRBV25-1; 9 bases map to TRBD2. The V gene's germline CDR1 is MGHDK and CDR2 SYGVNS. The CDR3 loop spans 15 amino acids. J was trimmed by 0 bases and V by 5 bases; bases with no gene match: 4.

This clonotype was detected once. The chain has TRBV18 and TRBJ2-7, with 10 bases fitting TRBD1. V shed 3 bases and J 6 bases; nucleotides not matched to a gene: 5. Germline loops: CDR1 KGHSH, CDR2 LQKENI. There are 14 residues in the CDR3. Here the CDR3 reads CASSPGQGSSEQYF. CDR3 nucleotides: TGTGCCAGCTCACCGGGACAGGGGTCTTCCGAGCAGTACTTC.

V and J are TRBV7-9 and TRBJ2-2; the D gene is possibly TRBD1 (5 bases). The CDR3 length is 15 residues. Germline assignment: CDR1 SEHNR and CDR2 FQNEAQ (reference sequence). The V end was cut by 5 bases, the J end by 5 bases, with 15 bases between. The CDR3 loop reads CASSPARAITGELFF. The CDR3 DNA reads as TGTGCCAGCAGCCCCGCCAGGGCCATTACCGGGGAGCTGTTTTTT.

The chain carries TRBV25-1 and TRBJ2-5; no clear D. The CDR3 length is 13 residues. Germline V gene sequence: CDR1 MGHDK, CDR2 SYGVNS. The V gene lost 3 bases and the J gene lost 5 bases, with 10 bases spanning the gap. The CDR3 DNA sequence: TGTGCCAGCAGTGATGGGCCGTTGGAGACCCAGTACTTC. It is translated as CASSDGPLETQYF.

The V and J genes are TRBV7-8 and TRBJ2-6; 8 bases are shared with TRBD1. Germline loops: CDR1 SGHVS, CDR2 FQNEAQ. V dropped 5 bases and J dropped 4; count of bases not matched to a gene: 4. The length of the CDR3 is 15 residues. In nucleotides, the CDR3 is TGTGCCAGCAGCGCCGGGACAGGAGGGGCCAACGTCCTGACTTTC. Translated, it gives CASSAGTGGANVLTF.

The V and J genes are TRBV20-1 and TRBJ1-1; 7 nucleotides align to TRBD1. The CDR3 consists of 13 residues. V gave up 5 bases and J gave up 3 bases; unmatched junction bases: 6. Per the germline V gene, CDR1 is DFQATT and CDR2 is SNEGSKA (reference sequence). CDR3 region: CSALDRADTEAFF. CDR3 coding DNA: TGCAGTGCTCTCGACAGGGCGGACACTGAAGCTTTCTTT.

The DNA for the CDR3 is TGTGCCAGCAGCCCCACCTTAAGGGACTACGAGCAGTACTTC. Residues: CASSPTLRDYEQYF. V usage is TRBV6-5 and J usage is TRBJ2-7; D not resolved. Germline V gene lookup returns CDR1 MNHEY and CDR2 SVGAGI. Trimming left V 6 bases short and J 3 bases short, with 15 bases between. This CDR3 is built from 14 residues.

The chain uses TRBV9 and TRBJ1-3; no clear D. CDR3 length: 13 residues. V lost 3 bases to trimming and J lost 2 bases, with 6 bases between them. Germline CDR1 is SGDLS and CDR2 is YYNGEE. Here the CDR3 reads CASSAPAGNTIYF. The CDR3 DNA sequence: TGTGCCAGCAGCGCCCCGGCTGGAAACACCATATATTTT. Together with reference TRBV9 and TRBJ1-3, the CDR3 gives the full variable domain: DSGVTQTPKHLITATGQRVTLRCSPRSGDLSVYWYQQSLDQGLQFLIQYYNGEERAKGNILERFSAQQFPDLHSELNLSSLELGDSALYFCASSAPAGNTIYFGEGSWLTVV.

This rearrangement joins TRBV20-1 to TRBJ2-1; 7 bases map to TRBD2. V lost 3 bases to trimming and J lost 0 bases; unmatched junction nucleotides: 2. This CDR3 has 14 amino acids. Germline V gene data show CDR1 as DFQATT and CDR2 as SNEGSKA (reference sequence). The CDR3 here is CSARASGSYNEQFF. The CDR3 DNA reads as TGCAGTGCTAGGGCTAGCGGCTCCTACAATGAGCAGTTCTTC.

The V gene is TRBV27, the J gene TRBJ2-2; 7 positions match TRBD1. CDR1 is MNHEY and CDR2 is SMNVEV in the germline V gene (reference sequence). The J segment lost 3 bases and the V segment lost 4 bases, leaving 2 bases of the junction unmatched. CDR3 length: 14 amino acids. Written as DNA, the CDR3 is TGTGCCAGCAGTTGGACAGGCTACACCGGGGAGCTGTTTTTT. It is translated as CASSWTGYTGELFF.

V is TRBV4-1 and J is TRBJ2-7, with a tentative D call TRBD2 (5 bases). The V gene lost 2 bases and the J gene lost 4 bases, with 12 bases spanning the gap. Looked up from germline, CDR1 is MGHRA and CDR2 is YSYEKL. The CDR3 contains 14 residues. CDR3: CASSQPGRGYEQYF. For the CDR3, the DNA is TGCGCCAGCAGCCAACCAGGACGGGGTTACGAGCAGTACTTC.

The chain employs TRBV6-2 or TRBV6-3 and TRBJ1-2; D unclear. Germline CDR1 is MNHEY and CDR2 is SVGEGT. There are 13 residues in the CDR3. The V end was cut by 6 bases, the J end by 4 bases, with 12 bases between. For the CDR3, the DNA is TGTGCCAGCAGCTCTCTTCTATCCTATGGCTACACCTTC. It is translated as CASSSLLSYGYTF.

The chain joins TRBV7-3 to TRBJ2-1; TRBD2 aligns across 11 bases. The CDR3 runs to 15 residues. Germline assignment: CDR1 SGHTA and CDR2 FQGTGA. V was clipped by 5 bases and J by 4 bases; unmatched bases: 4. CDR3 loop: CASSTTSGVYNEQFF. The CDR3 nucleotides are TGTGCCAGCAGCACGACTAGCGGGGTTTACAATGAGCAGTTCTTC.

The chain has TRBV5-1 and TRBJ2-4; TRBD1 is a possible D gene (6 bases). V lost 0 bases, J lost 3 bases, and 7 bases lay in between. CDR1 is SGHRS, CDR2 YFSETQ, per germline. The CDR3 has 14 residues. This CDR3 is CASSLEGGKNIQYF. The DNA for the CDR3 is TGCGCCAGCAGCTTGGAAGGGGGCAAAAACATTCAGTACTTC.

This sequence joins TRBV12-3 or TRBV12-4 and TRBJ2-7; D is possibly TRBD1 (5 bases). Deletions cut 5 bases from V and 2 bases from J, with 16 bases between. This CDR3 spans 15 amino acids. The CDR3 nucleotides are TGTGCCAGCAGTCTTGACCCTACCAGGGCCTACGAGCAGTACTTC. It translates to CASSLDPTRAYEQYF.

This sequence joins TRBV2 and TRBJ2-1, with D unresolved. The CDR3 length is 13 residues. Between the trimmed V and J ends, which lost 9 bases and 1 base, there was a span of 10 bases. Germline V gene lookup returns CDR1 SNHLY and CDR2 FYNNEI. The DNA for the CDR3 is TGTGCCAGTTGGACCGATTCCTACAATGAGCAGTTCTTC. It encodes CASWTDSYNEQFF. Full variable domain (missing parts from reference TRBV2 and TRBJ2-1): EPEVTQTPSHQVTQMGQEVILRCVPISNHLYFYWYRQILGQKVEFLVSFYNNEISEKSEIFDDQFSVERPDGSNFTLKIRSTKLEDSAMYFCASWTDSYNEQFFGPGTRLTVL.

The V and J genes are TRBV18 and TRBJ2-3, with 7 positions matching TRBD1. V shed 0 bases, J shed 0 bases, and the junction held 12 bases outside the gene matches. Germline CDR1 is KGHSH and CDR2 is LQKENI. CDR3 length: 19 amino acids. CDR3 in amino acids: CASSPPSTWTGLSTDTQYF. CDR3 in DNA: TGTGCCAGCTCACCACCGAGTACCTGGACAGGCTTAAGCACAGATACGCAGTATTTT. The full variable domain, rest sourced from reference TRBV18 and TRBJ2-3, is NAGVMQNPRHLVRRRGQEARLRCSPMKGHSHVYWYRQLPEEGLKFMVYLQKENIIDESGMPKERFSAEFPKEGPSILRIQQVVRGDSAAYFCASSPPSTWTGLSTDTQYFGPGTRLTVL.

The chain links TRBV5-1 to TRBJ2-3; 7 bases agree with TRBD1. The germline V gene has CDR1 SGHRS and CDR2 YFSETQ. Trimming took 4 bases from V and 1 from J; bases not matched to a gene: 9. The CDR3 contains 16 residues. CDR3 loop: CASSVWDSMGTDTQYF. The CDR3 coding sequence is TGCGCCAGCAGCGTGTGGGACAGTATGGGCACAGATACGCAGTATTTT. The whole variable domain, remainder taken from reference TRBV5-1 and TRBJ2-3, is KAGVTQTPRYLIKTRGQQVTLSCSPISGHRSVSWYQQTPGQGLQFLFEYFSETQRNKGNFPGRFSGRQFSNSRSEMNVSTLELGDSALYLCASSVWDSMGTDTQYFGPGTRLTVL.

The genes are TRBV6-5 and TRBJ2-3; D not certain. V shed 6 bases and J shed 7 bases, with 11 bases lying between them. Germline lookup yields CDR1 MNHEY and CDR2 SVGAGI. The CDR3 is 12 amino acids. The CDR3 DNA follows: TGTGCCAGCAGCTTCGCCGGGCATACGCAGTATTTT. Its translation: CASSFAGHTQYF.

The chain is built from TRBV3-1 and TRBJ1-4, with D unresolved. Trimming shortened V by 1 base and J by 8 bases, and 11 bases separated the two germline ends. Germline assignment: CDR1 LGHDT and CDR2 YNNKEL (reference sequence). CDR3 size: 14 residues. The chain's CDR3 is CASSQGQGWEKLFF. For the CDR3, the DNA is TGTGCCAGCAGCCAAGGACAAGGCTGGGAAAAACTGTTTTTT.

This rearrangement joins TRBV9 to TRBJ2-3; no clear D. This CDR3 is built from 14 residues. The V end lost 1 base, the J end lost 5 bases, and 11 bases lay between the germline ends. Germline V gene lookup returns CDR1 SGDLS and CDR2 YYNGEE. The CDR3 here is CASSVRTRGDTQYF. The DNA of the CDR3 is TGTGCCAGCAGCGTAAGGACGCGTGGAGATACGCAGTATTTT.

This chain connects TRBV6-5 to TRBJ1-2, with TRBD1 matching 8 bases. The length of the CDR3 is 13 residues. V lost 4 bases and J lost 8; bases outside the gene matches: 6. Germline values: CDR1 MNHEY, CDR2 SVGAGI. CDR3 DNA sequence: TGTGCCAGCAGTTTCCAGGGGGCAGGGGGCTACACCTTC. This codes for CASSFQGAGGYTF.

The chain is built from TRBV15 and TRBJ1-1, with TRBD1 as a possible D gene (5 bases). CDR3 length equals 14 residues. V was shortened by 0 bases and J by 5 bases, with 10 bases between the two germline ends. From germline, CDR1 is LNHNV and CDR2 YYDKDF (reference sequence). Written as DNA, the CDR3 is TGTGCCACCAGCAGAGATCTGGGGGGAACTGAAGCTTTCTTT. This encodes CATSRDLGGTEAFF.